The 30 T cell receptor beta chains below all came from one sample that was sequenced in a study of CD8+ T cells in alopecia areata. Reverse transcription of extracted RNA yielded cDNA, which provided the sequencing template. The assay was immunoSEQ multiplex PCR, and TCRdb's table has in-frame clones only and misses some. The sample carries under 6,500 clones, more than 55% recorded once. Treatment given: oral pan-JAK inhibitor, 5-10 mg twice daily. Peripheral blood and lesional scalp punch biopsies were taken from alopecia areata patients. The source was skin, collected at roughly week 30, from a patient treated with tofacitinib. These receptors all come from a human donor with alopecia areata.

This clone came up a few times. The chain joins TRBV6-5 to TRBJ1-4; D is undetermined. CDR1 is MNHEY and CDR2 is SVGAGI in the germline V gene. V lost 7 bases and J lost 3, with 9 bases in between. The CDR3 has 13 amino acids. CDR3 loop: CASTVRANEKLFF. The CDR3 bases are TGTGCCAGCACCGTAAGGGCTAATGAAAAACTGTTTTTT.

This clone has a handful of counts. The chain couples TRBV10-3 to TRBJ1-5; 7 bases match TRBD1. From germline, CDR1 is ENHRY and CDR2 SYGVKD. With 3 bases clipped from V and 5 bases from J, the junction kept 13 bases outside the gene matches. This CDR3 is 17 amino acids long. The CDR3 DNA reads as TGTGCCATCAGTGACAGGGGGTCGATGGCGATTGATCAGCCCCAGCATTTT. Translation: CAISDRGSMAIDQPQHF.

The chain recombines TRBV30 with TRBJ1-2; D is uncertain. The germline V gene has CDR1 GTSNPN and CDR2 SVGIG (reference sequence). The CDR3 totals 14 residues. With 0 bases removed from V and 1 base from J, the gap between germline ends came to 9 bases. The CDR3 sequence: CAWSVRGHNYGYTF. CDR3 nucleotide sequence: TGTGCCTGGAGTGTACGGGGTCATAACTATGGCTACACCTTC.

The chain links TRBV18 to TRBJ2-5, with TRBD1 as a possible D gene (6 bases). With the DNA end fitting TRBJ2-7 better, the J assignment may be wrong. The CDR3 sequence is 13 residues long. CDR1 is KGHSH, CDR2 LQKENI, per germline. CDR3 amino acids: CASSPPGATEQYF. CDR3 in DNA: TGTGCCAGCTCACCGCCAGGGGCGACCGAGCAGTACTTC.

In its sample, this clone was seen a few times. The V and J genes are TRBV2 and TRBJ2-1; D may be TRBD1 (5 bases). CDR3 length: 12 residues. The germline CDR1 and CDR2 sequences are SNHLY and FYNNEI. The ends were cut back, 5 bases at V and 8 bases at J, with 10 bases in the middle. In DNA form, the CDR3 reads TGTGCCAGCAGTCAGGGTACAGATGAGCAGTTCTTC. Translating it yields CASSQGTDEQFF.

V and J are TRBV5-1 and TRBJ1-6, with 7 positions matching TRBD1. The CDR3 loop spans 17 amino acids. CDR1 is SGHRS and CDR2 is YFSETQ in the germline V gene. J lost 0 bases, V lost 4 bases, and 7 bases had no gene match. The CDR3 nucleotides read TGCGCCAGCAGCAGGGACAGCTCCTTCTCCTATAATTCACCCCTCCACTTT. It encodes CASSRDSSFSYNSPLHF.

The CDR3: CASSLAGGQGNEQYF. Written as DNA, the CDR3 is TGTGCCAGCAGCTTAGCGGGTGGGCAGGGTAACGAGCAGTACTTC. This chain joins TRBV7-6 and TRBJ2-7; D might be TRBD1 (5 bases). The V end lost 0 bases, the J end lost 5 bases, and 14 bases lay between the germline ends. Germline CDR1 is SGHVS and CDR2 is FNYEAQ. The CDR3 totals 15 residues.

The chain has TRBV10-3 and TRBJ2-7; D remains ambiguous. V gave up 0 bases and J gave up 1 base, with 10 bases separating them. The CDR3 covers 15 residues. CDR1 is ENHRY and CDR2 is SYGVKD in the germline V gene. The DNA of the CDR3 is TGTGCCATCAGTGAGTCTTTTAGCCTGTCCTACGAGCAGTACTTC. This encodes CAISESFSLSYEQYF.

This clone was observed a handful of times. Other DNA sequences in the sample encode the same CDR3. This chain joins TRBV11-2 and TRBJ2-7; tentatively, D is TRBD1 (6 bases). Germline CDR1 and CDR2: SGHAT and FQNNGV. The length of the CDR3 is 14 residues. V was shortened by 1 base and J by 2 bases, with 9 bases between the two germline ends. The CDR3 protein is CASSLGQGPYEQYF. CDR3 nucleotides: TGTGCCAGCAGCTTAGGGCAGGGGCCCTACGAGCAGTACTTC.

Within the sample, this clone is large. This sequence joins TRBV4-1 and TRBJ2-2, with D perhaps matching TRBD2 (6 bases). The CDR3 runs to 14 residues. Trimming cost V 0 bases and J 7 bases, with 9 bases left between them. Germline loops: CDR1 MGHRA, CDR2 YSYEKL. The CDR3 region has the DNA TGCGCCAGCAGCCAAGATCCCGGGAGCGGGGAGCTGTTTTTT. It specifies CASSQDPGSGELFF.

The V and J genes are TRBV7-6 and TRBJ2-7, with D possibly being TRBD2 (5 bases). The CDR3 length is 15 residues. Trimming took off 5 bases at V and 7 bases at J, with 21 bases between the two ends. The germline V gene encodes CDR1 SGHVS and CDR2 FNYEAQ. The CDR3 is CASSTGFSGPGEQYF. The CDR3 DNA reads TGTGCCAGCAGCACTGGTTTTTCCGGTCCGGGGGAGCAGTACTTC.

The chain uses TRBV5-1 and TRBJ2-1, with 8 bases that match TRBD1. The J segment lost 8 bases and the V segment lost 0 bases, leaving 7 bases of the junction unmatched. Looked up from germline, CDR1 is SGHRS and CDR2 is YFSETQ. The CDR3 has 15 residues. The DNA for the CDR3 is TGCGCCAGCAGCTTGGCGGCAGGGGGCACGGATGAGCAGTTCTTC. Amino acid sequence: CASSLAAGGTDEQFF.

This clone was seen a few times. CDR3 loop: CASQQGTEEAFF. In DNA form, the CDR3 reads TGTGCCAGTCAACAGGGGACGGAAGAAGCTTTCTTT. The chain couples TRBV19 to TRBJ1-1, with TRBD1 matching over 7 bases. The germline V gene encodes CDR1 LNHDA and CDR2 SQIVND (reference sequence). The V segment lost 8 bases and the J segment 8 bases; nucleotides outside the gene matches: 8. The CDR3 runs 12 residues.

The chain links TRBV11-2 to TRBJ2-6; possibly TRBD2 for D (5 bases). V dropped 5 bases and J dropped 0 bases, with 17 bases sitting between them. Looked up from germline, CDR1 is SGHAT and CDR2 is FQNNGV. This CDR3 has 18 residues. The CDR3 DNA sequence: TGTGCCAGCAGCCCCGGCCGGGGTAGGAGCTCTGGGGCCAACGTCCTGACTTTC. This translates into CASSPGRGRSSGANVLTF.

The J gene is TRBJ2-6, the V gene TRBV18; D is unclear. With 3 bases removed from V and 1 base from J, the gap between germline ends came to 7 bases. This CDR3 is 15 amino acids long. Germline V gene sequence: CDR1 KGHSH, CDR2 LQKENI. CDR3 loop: CASSPGYSGANVLTF. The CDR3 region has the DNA TGTGCCAGCTCACCTGGGTATTCTGGGGCCAACGTCCTGACTTTC.

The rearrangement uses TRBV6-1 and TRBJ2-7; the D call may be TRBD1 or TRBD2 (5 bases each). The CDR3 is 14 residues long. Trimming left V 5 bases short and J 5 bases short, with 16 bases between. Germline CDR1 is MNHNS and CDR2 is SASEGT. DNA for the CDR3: TGTGCCAGCAGTTCGCCTGGGGGAAAGAACGAGCAGTACTTC. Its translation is CASSSPGGKNEQYF.

The CDR3 DNA follows: TGTGCCAGCAGCAAAGATAACACTGAAGCTTTCTTT. Translated: CASSKDNTEAFF. This chain uses TRBV11-2 with TRBJ1-1; D is ambiguous. The V end was cut by 5 bases, the J end by 2 bases, with 6 bases between. The CDR3 runs to 12 residues. Germline loops: CDR1 SGHAT, CDR2 FQNNGV.

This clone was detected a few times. This chain's CDR3 is CATSRAGYEQYF. As DNA, the CDR3 is TGTGCCACCAGCAGAGCCGGCTACGAGCAGTACTTC. This rearrangement joins TRBV15 to TRBJ2-7; D call uncertain. V gave up 1 base and J gave up 3 bases, with 4 bases separating them. The V gene's germline CDR1 is LNHNV and CDR2 YYDKDF (reference sequence). The CDR3 length is 12 residues.

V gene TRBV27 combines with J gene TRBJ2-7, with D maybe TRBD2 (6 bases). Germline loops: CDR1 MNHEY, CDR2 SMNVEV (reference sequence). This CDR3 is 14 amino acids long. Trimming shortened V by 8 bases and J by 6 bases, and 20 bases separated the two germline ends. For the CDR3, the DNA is TGTGCCAGCGCCCTCCTTGCGGGACCCGGCGAGCAGTACTTC. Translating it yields CASALLAGPGEQYF.

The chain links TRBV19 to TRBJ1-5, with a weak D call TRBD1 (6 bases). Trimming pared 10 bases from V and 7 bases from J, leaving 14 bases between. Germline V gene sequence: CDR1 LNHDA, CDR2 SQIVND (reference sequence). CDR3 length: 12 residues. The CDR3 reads CATSYRDQPQHF. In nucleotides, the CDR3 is TGTGCCACCTCCTACAGGGACCAGCCCCAGCATTTT.

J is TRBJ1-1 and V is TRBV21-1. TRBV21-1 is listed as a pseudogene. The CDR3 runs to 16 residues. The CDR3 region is CASSKDHSILNTEAFF. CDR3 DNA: TGTGCCAGCAGCAAAGACCACTCCATACTGAACACTGAAGCTTTCTTT.

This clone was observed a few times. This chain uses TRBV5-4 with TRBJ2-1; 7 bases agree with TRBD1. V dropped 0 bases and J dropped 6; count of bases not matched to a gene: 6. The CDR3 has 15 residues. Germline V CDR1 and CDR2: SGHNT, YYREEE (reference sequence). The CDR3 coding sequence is TGTGCCAGCAGCTTGGCCCGGGACAGAACCAATGAGCAGTTCTTC. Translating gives CASSLARDRTNEQFF.

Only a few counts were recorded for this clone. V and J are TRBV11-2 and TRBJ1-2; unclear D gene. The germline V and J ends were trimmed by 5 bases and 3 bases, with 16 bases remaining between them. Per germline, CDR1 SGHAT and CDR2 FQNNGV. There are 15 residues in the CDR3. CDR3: CASSRGHTGDYGYTF. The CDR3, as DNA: TGTGCCAGCAGCCGCGGCCATACCGGGGACTATGGCTACACCTTC.

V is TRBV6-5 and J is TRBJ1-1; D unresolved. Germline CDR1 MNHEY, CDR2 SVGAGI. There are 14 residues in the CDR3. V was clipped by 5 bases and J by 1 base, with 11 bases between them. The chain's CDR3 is CASSVRSGNTEAFF. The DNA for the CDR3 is TGTGCCAGCAGTGTTCGATCCGGGAACACTGAAGCTTTCTTT.

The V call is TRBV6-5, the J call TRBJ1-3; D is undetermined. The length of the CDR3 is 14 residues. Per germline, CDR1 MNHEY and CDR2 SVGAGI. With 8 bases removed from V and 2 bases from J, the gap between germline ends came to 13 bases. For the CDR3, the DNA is TGTGCCAGCGGCCCCCTTGGGGCTGGAAACACCATATATTTT. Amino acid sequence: CASGPLGAGNTIYF.

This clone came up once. This CDR3 reads CSVECQPGSYEQYF. CDR3 nucleotide sequence: TGCAGCGTTGAATGCCAGCCTGGATCCTACGAGCAGTACTTC. J is TRBJ2-7 and V is TRBV29-1, with D uncertain. The germline V gene encodes CDR1 SQVTM and CDR2 ANQGSEA. The V end lost 2 bases, the J end lost 1 base, and 12 bases lay between the germline ends. This CDR3 has 14 residues.

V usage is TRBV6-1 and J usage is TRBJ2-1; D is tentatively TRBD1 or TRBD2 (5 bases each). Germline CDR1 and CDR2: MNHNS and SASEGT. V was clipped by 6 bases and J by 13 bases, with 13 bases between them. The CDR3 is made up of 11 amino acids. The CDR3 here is CASRGEVEQFF. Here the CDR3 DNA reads TGTGCCAGCAGGGGGGAAGTGGAACAGTTCTTC.

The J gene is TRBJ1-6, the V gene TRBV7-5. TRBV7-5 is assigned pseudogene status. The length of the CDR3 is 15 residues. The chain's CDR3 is CASSSWTAYNSPLHF. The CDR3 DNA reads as TGTGCCAGCAGCTCCTGGACGGCTTATAATTCACCCCTCCACTTT.

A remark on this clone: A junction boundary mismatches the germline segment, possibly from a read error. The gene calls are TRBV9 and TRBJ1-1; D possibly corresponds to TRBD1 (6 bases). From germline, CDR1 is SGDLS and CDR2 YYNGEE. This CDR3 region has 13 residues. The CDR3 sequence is CARSGGGGTEAFF. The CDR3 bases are TGTGCCCGCAGCGGGGGAGGGGGCACTGAAGCTTTCTTT. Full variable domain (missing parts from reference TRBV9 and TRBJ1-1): DSGVTQTPKHLITATGQRVTLRCSPRSGDLSVYWYQQSLDQGLQFLIQYYNGEERAKGNILERFSAQQFPDLHSELNLSSLELGDSALYFCARSGGGGTEAFFGQGTRLTVV.

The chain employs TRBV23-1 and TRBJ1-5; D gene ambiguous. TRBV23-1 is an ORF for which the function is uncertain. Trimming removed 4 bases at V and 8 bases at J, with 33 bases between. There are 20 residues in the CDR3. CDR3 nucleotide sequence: TGCGCCAGCAGTCTTTGTGCCTCGCCAAGACGCCAATCTGCTGGGAAGCCCCAGCATTTT. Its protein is CASSLCASPRRQSAGKPQHF.